This entry lists 11 T cell receptor beta chains sequenced from one sample in a study of blood T cell repertoires in COVID-19. Profiling relied on immunoSEQ multiplex PCR, and the TCRdb table lists in-frame clones only, not all of them. Among some 110,000 clones, about 94% were seen once, and the ten largest hold around 2%. Sequencing was carried out using peripheral blood. The receptors derive from a man in his forties or fifties with COVID-19, enrolled during active disease.

V gene TRBV3-1 (or the pseudogene TRBV3-2) combines with J gene TRBJ2-1, with TRBD2 identical over 14 bases. This CDR3 has 15 amino acids. Germline V lookup: CDR1 LGHDT, CDR2 YNNKEL (reference sequence). The V gene end was trimmed by 4 bases and the J gene end by 8 bases; junction bases not matched to a gene: 4. The CDR3 is CASSLGTSGSHEQFF. CDR3 in DNA: TGTGCCAGCAGCCTCGGGACTAGCGGGAGTCATGAGCAGTTCTTC.

The chain joins TRBV28 to TRBJ1-6, with D possibly TRBD1 on 5 matching bases. Germline V CDR1 and CDR2: MDHEN, SYDVKM. V gave up 2 bases and J gave up 7 bases, with 18 bases separating them. The CDR3 covers 17 residues. Here the CDR3 reads CASSLGPEGARNSPLHF. Written as DNA, the CDR3 is TGTGCCAGCAGTTTAGGCCCCGAAGGGGCAAGGAATTCACCCCTCCACTTT.

The CDR3 is CASSVGPGVSTEAFF. In DNA form, the CDR3 reads TGTGCCAGCAGCGTAGGTCCGGGAGTGAGCACTGAAGCTTTCTTT. V usage is TRBV9 and J usage is TRBJ1-1, with D hard to call. V lost 0 bases and J lost 4, with 13 bases in between. This CDR3 spans 15 amino acids. Germline CDR1 is SGDLS and CDR2 is YYNGEE.

The chain joins TRBV11-2 to TRBJ1-3, with a possible D match to TRBD1 (6 bases). V was shortened by 5 bases and J by 0 bases, with 11 bases between the two germline ends. Germline V gene data show CDR1 as SGHAT and CDR2 as FQNNGV. The CDR3 has 15 amino acids. The CDR3 reads CASSLTGSSGNTIYF. The CDR3, as DNA: TGTGCCAGCAGCCTGACAGGCAGCTCTGGAAACACCATATATTTT.

This clone was detected only once. The V gene is TRBV5-1, the J gene TRBJ1-1; maybe TRBD1 (6 bases). Trimming took off 1 base at V and 4 bases at J, with 11 bases between the two ends. The CDR3 contains 14 residues. Germline CDR1 reads SGHRS; CDR2 reads YFSETQ. This chain's CDR3 is CASSLQGLSTEAFF. For the CDR3, the DNA is TGCGCCAGCAGCTTGCAGGGGTTGAGCACTGAAGCTTTCTTT.

This clone was counted once. CDR3 amino acids: CASSHRDRGSYEQYF. DNA of the CDR3: TGCGCCAGCAGTCACCGAGACAGGGGATCCTACGAGCAGTACTTC. The rearrangement uses TRBV23-1 and TRBJ2-7, with TRBD1 matching 8 bases. TRBV23-1 is placed among ORFs of uncertain function. V was pared by 3 bases and J by 1 base, with 5 bases of the junction left unmatched. The CDR3 sequence is 15 residues long.

This chain uses TRBV7-2 with TRBJ2-1; 8 bases match TRBD1. CDR1 is SGHTA and CDR2 is FQGNSA in the germline V gene. This CDR3 comprises 15 residues. The V segment lost 2 bases and the J segment 7 bases; nucleotides outside the gene matches: 7. CDR3 bases: TGTGCCAGCAGCTTATGGGGACAGGCGCATAATGAGCAGTTCTTC. This gives the protein CASSLWGQAHNEQFF.

The J gene is TRBJ2-3, the V gene TRBV7-3, with D tentatively TRBD1 (6 bases). V was clipped by 2 bases and J by 6 bases, with 15 bases between them. The CDR3 consists of 15 residues. Germline V gene lookup returns CDR1 SGHTA and CDR2 FQGTGA. The CDR3 region is CASSLSGAASDTQYF. The CDR3 DNA sequence: TGTGCCAGCAGCTTATCAGGGGCCGCGAGCGATACGCAGTATTTT.

The V gene is TRBV5-6, the J gene TRBJ1-1; 8 positions agree with TRBD1. With 2 bases clipped from V and 8 bases from J, the junction kept 8 bases outside the gene matches. This CDR3 is built from 14 residues. Germline V gene sequence: CDR1 SGHDT, CDR2 YYEEEE. CDR3 sequence reads: CASSLGQGFSEAFF. As DNA, the CDR3 is TGTGCCAGCAGCTTAGGACAGGGTTTTTCAGAAGCTTTCTTT.

V is TRBV9 and J is TRBJ2-4; 12 bases match TRBD1. The V gene end was trimmed by 0 bases and the J gene end by 8 bases; junction bases not matched to a gene: 3. Germline CDR1 and CDR2: SGDLS and YYNGEE. The length of the CDR3 is 15 residues. CDR3 sequence reads: CASSVVGQGADIQYF. CDR3 DNA: TGTGCCAGCAGCGTAGTGGGACAGGGGGCCGACATTCAGTACTTC.

The J gene is TRBJ1-1, the V gene TRBV18, with D possibly being TRBD1 (6 bases). The V end lost 5 bases, the J end lost 1 base, and 11 bases lay between the germline ends. The CDR3 runs 14 residues. Germline V gives CDR1 KGHSH, CDR2 LQKENI. CDR3 DNA: TGTGCCAGCTCATCGCAGGGGACGAACACTGAAGCTTTCTTT. Translation gives CASSSQGTNTEAFF.